This passage covers 15 T cell receptor beta chains from one sample sequenced in a study of blood T cell repertoires in COVID-19. Libraries were prepared by immunoSEQ multiplex PCR; TCRdb keeps only in-frame clonotypes and omits some of them. This table holds approximately 300,000 clones, around 82% found once. Sequenced material: peripheral blood. These receptors came from a woman between 50 and 59 years old with acute or convalescent COVID-19.

This clone was seen many times. The chain has TRBV7-9 and TRBJ1-5; no reliable D call. This CDR3 is 14 amino acids long. V lost 7 bases, J lost 0 bases, and 10 bases lay in between. Germline V CDR1 and CDR2: SEHNR, FQNEAQ (reference sequence). CDR3 sequence reads: CASTRGYSNQPQHF. In nucleotides, the CDR3 is TGTGCCAGCACCCGAGGTTATAGCAATCAGCCCCAGCATTTT.

The V call is TRBV30, the J call TRBJ1-6; 7 bases agree with TRBD1. V shed 1 base, J shed 8 bases, and the junction held 5 bases outside the gene matches. This CDR3 is 14 amino acids long. CDR1 and CDR2 (germline): GTSNPN, SVGIG (reference sequence). In DNA form, the CDR3 reads TGTGCCTGGAGTGCGGGACAGCATGATTCACCCCTCCACTTT. This encodes CAWSAGQHDSPLHF. Full variable domain (rest looked up from reference TRBV30 and TRBJ1-6): SQTIHQWPATLVQPVGSPLSLECTVEGTSNPNLYWYRQAAGRGLQLLFYSVGIGQISSEVPQNLSASRPQDRQFILSSKKLLLSDSGFYLCAWSAGQHDSPLHFGNGTRLTVT.

The chain is built from TRBV6-6 and TRBJ1-4; D may be TRBD1 (5 bases). The CDR3 runs to 15 residues. CDR1 is MNHNY and CDR2 is SVGAGI in the germline V gene (reference sequence). The V and J ends lost 2 bases and 7 bases respectively, with 14 bases between them. CDR3 protein: CASSYAKDTSEKLFF. The CDR3 nucleotides are TGTGCCAGCAGTTACGCAAAGGACACCTCTGAAAAACTGTTTTTT.

The chain carries TRBV15 and TRBJ1-1; D perhaps matches TRBD1 (5 bases). V was trimmed by 0 bases and J by 3 bases, leaving 11 bases between them. The CDR3 extends over 15 amino acids. CDR1 LNHNV and CDR2 YYDKDF come from the germline V gene (reference sequence). The DNA for the CDR3 is TGTGCCACCAGCAGAGATCCCAGGGCGGACACTGAAGCTTTCTTT. Translating it yields CATSRDPRADTEAFF. The full variable domain, rest sourced from reference TRBV15 and TRBJ1-1, is DAMVIQNPRYQVTQFGKPVTLSCSQTLNHNVMYWYQQKSSQAPKLLFHYYDKDFNNEADTPDNFQSRRPNTSFCFLDIRSPGLGDTAMYLCATSRDPRADTEAFFGQGTRLTVV.

The chain combines TRBV6-2 or TRBV6-3 with TRBJ2-1; perhaps TRBD1 as D (7 bases). The CDR3 is 18 residues long. V was pared by 5 bases and J by 7 bases, with 27 bases between. Germline CDR1 reads MNHEY; CDR2 reads SVGEGT. The CDR3 loop reads CASSNPGWRGPLKNEQFF. The CDR3 coding sequence is TGTGCCAGCAGTAACCCCGGATGGAGGGGGCCGCTTAAAAATGAGCAGTTCTTC.

V and J are TRBV5-5 and TRBJ2-1, with TRBD2 identical over 9 bases. Germline V CDR1 and CDR2: SGHKS, YYEKEE (reference sequence). This CDR3 has 15 amino acids. J gave up 0 bases and V 4 bases, and 2 bases lay outside the gene matches. The CDR3 spells CASSLAGTSYNEQFF. In nucleotides, the CDR3 is TGTGCCAGCAGCCTAGCGGGGACCTCCTACAATGAGCAGTTCTTC.

The chain links TRBV5-6 to TRBJ1-6; D gene unclear. CDR1 is SGHDT and CDR2 is YYEEEE in the germline V gene. V was clipped by 4 bases and J by 7 bases, with 15 bases between them. The CDR3 totals 15 residues. CDR3 residues: CASSHGRGVNSPLHF. CDR3 DNA: TGTGCCAGCAGCCACGGACGGGGAGTCAATTCACCCCTCCACTTT.

The V and J genes are TRBV5-4 and TRBJ2-2, with 7 nucleotides matching TRBD1. CDR1 SGHNT and CDR2 YYREEE come from the germline V gene (reference sequence). The CDR3 is made up of 14 amino acids. Trimming cost V 4 bases and J 2 bases; bases outside gene matches: 2. In nucleotides, the CDR3 is TGTGCCAGCAGCCGACAGGGAAACACCGGGGAGCTGTTTTTT. Translated: CASSRQGNTGELFF.

This sequence joins TRBV24-1 and TRBJ2-3; a possible D gene is TRBD2 (7 bases). CDR3 length: 20 amino acids. V was cut by 4 bases and J by 0 bases, with 25 bases left in between. CDR1 is KGHDR, CDR2 SFDVKD, per germline. The CDR3 sequence is CATSDQPGQGRVVSTDTQYF. CDR3 sequence (DNA): TGTGCCACCAGTGACCAACCTGGGCAGGGGAGGGTGGTAAGCACAGATACGCAGTATTTT.

The chain employs TRBV7-9 and TRBJ2-3; 11 bases are shared with TRBD2. V lost 7 bases and J lost 0; bases outside the gene matches: 12. From germline, CDR1 is SEHNR and CDR2 FQNEAQ (reference sequence). The CDR3 consists of 18 residues. The CDR3: CASTPGVAGGRSTDTQYF. In DNA form, the CDR3 reads TGTGCCAGCACCCCGGGGGTAGCGGGGGGGCGGAGCACAGATACGCAGTATTTT.

The rearrangement uses TRBV18 and TRBJ2-2; 8 positions match TRBD1. Germline V gene sequence: CDR1 KGHSH, CDR2 LQKENI. V shed 2 bases and J 5 bases; nucleotides not matched to a gene: 4. The CDR3 sequence is 15 residues long. The CDR3 protein is CASSPMTGVTGELFF. The CDR3 region has the DNA TGTGCCAGCTCACCAATGACAGGGGTGACCGGGGAGCTGTTTTTT.

This clone was picked up a small number of times. The V gene is TRBV7-3, the J gene TRBJ2-1, with D unclear. This CDR3 has 13 amino acids. CDR1 SGHTA and CDR2 FQGTGA come from the germline V gene. Deletions cut 1 base from V and 6 bases from J, with 7 bases between. CDR3: CASSLMRSNEQFF. CDR3 coding DNA: TGTGCCAGCAGCTTAATGCGGAGCAATGAGCAGTTCTTC.

J is TRBJ2-7 and V is TRBV6-5, with 9 bases that match TRBD1. V was clipped by 4 bases and J by 0 bases; unmatched bases: 4. Germline CDR1 and CDR2: MNHEY and SVGAGI. The CDR3 covers 15 residues. The CDR3 region has the DNA TGTGCCAGCAGTTCACAGGGGGCGACCTCCTACGAGCAGTACTTC. Translated, it gives CASSSQGATSYEQYF.

J is TRBJ1-1 and V is TRBV4-1, with a possible D match to TRBD1 (5 bases). The germline V gene encodes CDR1 MGHRA and CDR2 YSYEKL. The CDR3 has 15 residues. Trimming removed 4 bases at V and 7 bases at J, with 19 bases between. CDR3 sequence: CASSPRLAGSDEAFF. CDR3 nucleotides: TGCGCCAGCAGCCCCCGTTTGGCAGGGTCGGATGAAGCTTTCTTT.

A word on this clone: One end of the junction fails to match germline, which may point to a read error. V and J are TRBV6-5 and TRBJ2-1, with 11 bases matching TRBD2. Germline V lookup: CDR1 MNHEY, CDR2 SVGAGI. CDR3 length equals 14 residues. CDR3 in DNA: TGTGCCATCAGTCGGGGACTAGCGGCCAATGAGCAGTTCTTC. This sequence encodes CAISRGLAANEQFF.